One sample yielded the 19 T cell receptor beta chains listed below, sequenced in a study of cytomegalovirus exposure and HLA in healthy donors. Researchers ran the PCR with 60 Vbeta and 13 Jbeta primers. The data were produced by immunoSEQ multiplex PCR, yet TCRdb's version contains in-frame clones alone and is incomplete. The sample shows about 170,000 clones, around 83% of them seen only once. The sequenced sample was PBMCs. These receptors were collected from a man aged 25 to 40 in good health and CMV-seropositive.

The chain is built from TRBV11-2 and TRBJ2-1; 14 bases agree with TRBD2. From germline, CDR1 is SGHAT and CDR2 FQNNGV. The CDR3 extends over 17 amino acids. Trimming at V came to 5 bases and at J to 3 bases, leaving 6 bases not matched to a gene. CDR3 protein: CASSPGLAGGLYNEQFF. The CDR3, as DNA: TGTGCCAGCAGCCCAGGACTAGCGGGAGGTCTCTACAATGAGCAGTTCTTC.

The chain joins TRBV7-2 to TRBJ2-1; 14 positions agree with TRBD2. Germline CDR1 SGHTA, CDR2 FQGNSA. V shed 11 bases, J shed 5 bases, and the junction held 11 bases outside the gene matches. This CDR3 has 16 residues. CDR3 sequence (DNA): TGTGCCGTAAAAAGAGGGACTAGCGGGAGCCACAATGAGCAGTTCTTC. This gives the protein CAVKRGTSGSHNEQFF.

The V call is TRBV30, the J call TRBJ1-2; no clear D. V gave up 0 bases and J gave up 7 bases, with 6 bases separating them. Germline CDR1 is GTSNPN and CDR2 is SVGIG (reference sequence). This CDR3 is built from 11 residues. In nucleotides, the CDR3 is TGTGCCTGGAGTGTTAAAATTGGCTACACCTTC. Residues: CAWSVKIGYTF.

The chain employs TRBV6-1 and TRBJ2-7, with 8 bases aligning to TRBD2. The CDR3 sequence is 13 residues long. Germline assignment: CDR1 MNHNS and CDR2 SASEGT. Unmatched junction bases numbered 12, after V lost 10 bases and J lost 7 bases. The CDR3 DNA sequence: TGTGCCATTCGGGCTAGCGGGTGGAATGAGCAGTACTTC. Its translation: CAIRASGWNEQYF.

This chain connects TRBV29-1 to TRBJ1-5; D is possibly TRBD1 (5 bases). The CDR3 contains 13 residues. Germline V lookup: CDR1 SQVTM, CDR2 ANQGSEA. V was shortened by 5 bases and J by 4 bases, with 12 bases between the two germline ends. CDR3 protein: CSVWGGANQPQHF. Here the CDR3 DNA reads TGCAGCGTTTGGGGAGGGGCGAATCAGCCCCAGCATTTT.

The chain has TRBV7-2 and TRBJ1-2; a weak D match, TRBD1 (6 bases). The CDR3 spans 15 residues. Germline-derived CDR1 and CDR2 are SGHTA and FQGNSA. V lost 2 bases and J lost 0, with 10 bases in between. The CDR3 DNA is TGTGCCAGCAGCTTATACAGGGCCTCTAACTATGGCTACACCTTC. This gives the protein CASSLYRASNYGYTF.

The sample holds a few counts of this clone. A junction end diverges from the germline sequence, so it may reflect a read error. The rearrangement uses TRBV5-1 and TRBJ2-3; possibly TRBD2 for D (6 bases). The CDR3 spans 15 residues. Germline V gene lookup returns CDR1 SGHRS and CDR2 YFSETQ. DNA of the CDR3: TGCGCCAGCCGCTTTTGGGCTAGCGGCACAGATACGCAGTATTTT. Protein sequence: CASRFWASGTDTQYF.

The genes are TRBV11-3 and TRBJ2-7; 9 bases are a match to TRBD1. The CDR3 is 15 amino acids. J lost 2 bases, V lost 4 bases, and 6 bases had no gene match. Germline values: CDR1 SGHNT, CDR2 YENEEA. The CDR3 loop reads CASSSSGTGTYEQYF. The DNA for the CDR3 is TGTGCCAGCAGCTCATCCGGGACAGGGACCTACGAGCAGTACTTC.

This clone was recorded once. V and J are TRBV7-2 and TRBJ2-3; TRBD2 matches at 11 bases. Trimming cost V 3 bases and J 6 bases; bases outside gene matches: 5. This CDR3 has 15 residues. Germline V gene sequence: CDR1 SGHTA, CDR2 FQGNSA. CDR3 loop: CASSFGLAGPDTQYF. The CDR3 DNA follows: TGTGCCAGCAGCTTCGGACTAGCGGGCCCTGATACGCAGTATTTT.

This clone was counted between two and nine times. V and J are TRBV5-5 and TRBJ1-5; 8 nucleotides match TRBD1. After removal of 0 bases from V and 14 bases from J, the junction contained 4 bases not matched to a gene. The CDR3 covers 12 residues. Germline V gene data show CDR1 as SGHKS and CDR2 as YYEKEE (reference sequence). The CDR3 DNA is TGTGCCAGCAGCTTGGCTGCGGGACAGGAGCATTTT. Its protein product is CASSLAAGQEHF.

This clone was seen just once. The chain carries TRBV6-1 and TRBJ2-7; 10 bases fit TRBD1. CDR1 is MNHNS, CDR2 SASEGT, per germline. The V gene end was trimmed by 9 bases and the J gene end by 3 bases; junction bases not matched to a gene: 11. The CDR3 covers 15 residues. The CDR3 reads CARERTDRGYYEQYV. CDR3 DNA sequence: TGTGCCAGAGAGAGGACGGACAGGGGGTACTACGAGCAGTACGTC.

A remark on this clone: Germline and junction disagree at one end, which may indicate a read error. V and J are TRBV7-7 and TRBJ2-5, with a possible D match to TRBD1 (6 bases). The V gene's germline CDR1 is SSHAT and CDR2 FNYEAQ (reference sequence). This CDR3 comprises 13 residues. CDR3 sequence (DNA): TGTGCTAGCAGCCGGGACACTCCCCAGACCCAGTACTTC. Translated, it gives CASSRDTPQTQYF.

The J gene is TRBJ2-1, the V gene TRBV7-9; 10 positions agree with TRBD2. The V gene's germline CDR1 is SEHNR and CDR2 FQNEAQ (reference sequence). V gave up 2 bases and J gave up 0 bases; unmatched junction bases: 1. The CDR3 runs 16 residues. The CDR3 DNA reads TGTGCCAGCAGCTTACTAGCGGGAGTCTCCTACAATGAGCAGTTCTTC. It codes for CASSLLAGVSYNEQFF.

This chain joins TRBV10-3 and TRBJ2-5, with 8 bases identical to TRBD1. After removal of 4 bases from V and 2 bases from J, the junction contained 9 bases not matched to a gene. Germline V gene lookup returns CDR1 ENHRY and CDR2 SYGVKD. This CDR3 is built from 16 residues. CDR3 DNA: TGTGCCATCAGTGTCTCGGACAGGGTGGGTCAAGAGACCCAGTACTTC. Residues: CAISVSDRVGQETQYF.

The CDR3 spells CASSLEGGGDTQYF. DNA of the CDR3: TGTGCCAGCAGCTTAGAGGGAGGGGGGGATACGCAGTATTTT. The V gene is TRBV11-3, the J gene TRBJ2-3, with D perhaps matching TRBD2 (7 bases). V shed 0 bases and J shed 6 bases, with 10 bases lying between them. In germline, CDR1 is SGHNT, CDR2 YENEEA. The length of the CDR3 is 14 residues.

V is TRBV6-5 and J is TRBJ2-5, with 8 bases lining up with TRBD2. J was trimmed by 4 bases and V by 0 bases; bases with no gene match: 1. Germline CDR1 MNHEY, CDR2 SVGAGI. This CDR3 spans 14 amino acids. The CDR3 DNA sequence: TGTGCCAGCAGTTACTCCCGGGAGGGAGAGACCCAGTACTTC. It encodes CASSYSREGETQYF.

The chain recombines TRBV27 with TRBJ1-5; TRBD1 might be the D (6 bases). This CDR3 has 16 amino acids. CDR1 MNHEY and CDR2 SMNVEV come from the germline V gene (reference sequence). Trimming pared 4 bases from V and 3 bases from J, leaving 16 bases between. CDR3 DNA: TGTGCCAGCAGTTCGGCAATTTGGGACAACAATCAGCCCCAGCATTTT. This encodes CASSSAIWDNNQPQHF.

The genes are TRBV11-2 and TRBJ1-1; possibly TRBD1 for D (6 bases). The germline gives CDR1 SGHAT, CDR2 FQNNGV. Trimming removed 3 bases from V and 4 bases from J, with 9 bases in between. This CDR3 spans 13 amino acids. CDR3 residues: CASSFLGATEAFF. CDR3 coding DNA: TGTGCCAGCAGCTTTTTGGGGGCCACTGAAGCTTTCTTT.

The chain joins TRBV4-1 to TRBJ2-5; TRBD2 is a possible D gene (6 bases). CDR1 MGHRA and CDR2 YSYEKL come from the germline V gene. Trimming cost V 0 bases and J 0 bases, with 17 bases left between them. This CDR3 contains 18 residues. CDR3 sequence (DNA): TGCGCCAGCAGCCAAGAGGGACTTCCCTCTGTCTACCAAGAGACCCAGTACTTC. Amino acid sequence: CASSQEGLPSVYQETQYF.